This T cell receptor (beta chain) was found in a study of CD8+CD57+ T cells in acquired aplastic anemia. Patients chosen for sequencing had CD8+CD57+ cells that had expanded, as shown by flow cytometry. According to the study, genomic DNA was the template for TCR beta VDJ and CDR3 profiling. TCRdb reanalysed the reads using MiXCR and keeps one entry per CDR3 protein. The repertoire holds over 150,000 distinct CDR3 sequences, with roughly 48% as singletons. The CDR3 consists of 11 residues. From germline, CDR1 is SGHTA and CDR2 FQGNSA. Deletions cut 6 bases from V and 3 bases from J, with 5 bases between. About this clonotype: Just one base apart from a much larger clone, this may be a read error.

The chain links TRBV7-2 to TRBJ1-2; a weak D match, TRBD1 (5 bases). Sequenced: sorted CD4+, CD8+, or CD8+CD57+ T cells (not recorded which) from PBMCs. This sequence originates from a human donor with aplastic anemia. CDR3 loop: CASRQDYGYTF. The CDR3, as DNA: TGTGCCAGCAGACAGGACTATGGCTACACCTTC.